These T cell receptor beta chains were read from a single sample in a study of blood T cell repertoires in COVID-19. Assay: immunoSEQ multiplex PCR; the TCRdb copy retains only in-frame clones and omits some. This sample has around 65,000 clones, with about 81% found just once. Sequenced sample: peripheral blood. The receptors come from an older man with acute or convalescent COVID-19. Each CDR3 is given with its conserved first and last residue. The D gene is left open where the match is weak.

j_call d_call cdr3_length v_call cdr3_aa
TRBJ1-2 TRBD1 14 TRBV5-1 CASSSVGQGYGYTF
TRBJ2-1 NA 14 TRBV24-1 CATSRSARWNEQFF
TRBJ2-3 NA 15 TRBV2 CASSDRTASTDTQYF
TRBJ2-1 NA 17 TRBV27 CASSSRPEKMGESEQFF
TRBJ1-5 NA 14 TRBV2 CASSPLDRSQPQHF
TRBJ1-5 NA 15 TRBV19 CASIPREDSNQPQHF
TRBJ2-1 NA 13 TRBV15 CATVRRGGNEQFF
TRBJ2-2 TRBD1 15 TRBV5-1 CASNTGTGAGGELFF
TRBJ2-1 TRBD2 15 TRBV9 CASSARTSGDNEQFF
TRBJ2-3 TRBD1 15 TRBV5-1 CASSLSTGSTDTQYF
TRBJ2-7 TRBD1 15 TRBV7-2 CASSGGGTGFYEQYF
TRBJ2-7 TRBD1 15 TRBV9 CASSVQGDASYEQYF
TRBJ2-1 TRBD1 17 TRBV14 CASSSVEQGYPYNEQFF
TRBJ1-2 TRBD1 16 TRBV28 CASTEGSGQGGNGYTF
TRBJ2-2 NA 14 TRBV4-3 CASSQDLDTGELFF
TRBJ2-7 NA 13 TRBV7-6 CASSLEGAREQYF
TRBJ2-2 NA 14 TRBV7-2 CASSWALDTGELFF
TRBJ2-2 NA 15 TRBV19 CASSIRTAGAGELFF
TRBJ1-2 NA 11 TRBV20-1 CSASRQGICTF
TRBJ2-2 NA 11 TRBV18 CASSLTGELFF
TRBJ2-4 TRBD2 17 TRBV18 CASSPEGASGRTPHQYF
TRBJ2-2 NA 16 TRBV9 CASSPTRTANTGELFF
TRBJ1-5 NA 13 TRBV29-1 CSVANRGNQPQHF
TRBJ1-5 TRBD1 14 TRBV2 CASSETGRNQPQHF
TRBJ2-1 TRBD2 15 TRBV3-1/TRBV3-2 CASSQDSSGRNEQFF
TRBJ2-1 TRBD2 16 TRBV11-3 CASSREGLAGNHEQFF
TRBJ2-5 TRBD2 13 TRBV30 CAWSTMSRGAQYF
TRBJ2-7 NA 12 TRBV6-5 CASRPDIYEQYF